These 32 T cell receptor beta chains originate from one sample sequenced in a study of cytomegalovirus exposure and HLA in healthy donors (dated by TCRdb to 2016 to 2017). Library creation used the immunoSEQ multiplex PCR assay. A mixture of 60 forward primers for TCR Vbeta segments and 13 reverse primers for TCR Jbeta segments was used in the multiplex PCR. TCRdb's version of the immuneACCESS table is confined to in-frame rearrangements and falls short of the full clone set. An unresolved V gene accounts for under half of the shortfall where checked; the remainder is of unknown origin. The sample table contains 50,000 to 60,000 clones; only one count was recorded for 77% of them. The top ten clonotypes cover 2.7% of the sample. The sequenced sample was PBMCs. The receptors shown here come from a woman aged 40 to 55 in good health and CMV-seropositive.

The gene calls are TRBV6-5 and TRBJ1-6; D not certain. Germline V lookup: CDR1 MNHEY, CDR2 SVGAGI. Between the trimmed V and J ends, which lost 2 bases and 4 bases, there was a span of 12 bases. The length of the CDR3 is 16 residues. The CDR3 region has the DNA TGTGCCAGCAGTTACCGTACGACATCTTATAATTCACCCCTCCACTTT. Its protein product is CASSYRTTSYNSPLHF.

The rearrangement uses TRBV18 and TRBJ2-3, with 13 bases fitting TRBD2. This CDR3 is 16 amino acids long. J lost 4 bases, V lost 2 bases, and 3 bases had no gene match. The germline V gene has CDR1 KGHSH and CDR2 LQKENI. CDR3 DNA: TGTGCCAGCTCACCAACTAGCGGGGGGGCCGCAGATACGCAGTATTTT. Its translation is CASSPTSGGAADTQYF.

This clone is labeled as medium-sized (0.01 to 0.1%). V and J are TRBV5-1 and TRBJ2-1; TRBD2 might be the D (7 bases). Trimming shortened V by 6 bases and J by 0 bases, and 13 bases separated the two germline ends. The CDR3 is 15 amino acids. Germline V lookup: CDR1 SGHRS, CDR2 YFSETQ. The CDR3 nucleotides read TGCGCCAGCATTAGGGAGGGGGGCTCCTACAATGAGCAGTTCTTC. It translates to CASIREGGSYNEQFF.

The chain combines TRBV7-9 with TRBJ2-2; 8 nucleotides align to TRBD2. CDR1 and CDR2 from the germline V gene are SEHNR and FQNEAQ (reference sequence). With V trimmed by 3 bases and J by 5 bases, 8 bases remained unmatched. This CDR3 spans 16 amino acids. This CDR3 is CASSLEAGARTGELFF. For the CDR3, the DNA is TGTGCCAGCAGCTTGGAAGCGGGGGCGAGGACCGGGGAGCTGTTTTTT.

The chain couples TRBV9 to TRBJ2-2, with D perhaps TRBD1 (5 bases). The CDR3 spans 15 residues. With 1 base removed from V and 6 bases from J, the gap between germline ends came to 13 bases. CDR1 and CDR2 (germline): SGDLS, YYNGEE. The CDR3 bases are TGTGCCAGCAGCGTATTTGGATTACAGGCCGGGGAGCTGTTTTTT. Translated: CASSVFGLQAGELFF.

V usage is TRBV5-1 and J usage is TRBJ1-1; 7 bases line up with TRBD1. Germline CDR1 and CDR2: SGHRS and YFSETQ. The CDR3 is made up of 15 amino acids. V was clipped by 3 bases and J by 2 bases; unmatched bases: 7. The CDR3 loop reads CASSSPTGTNTEAFF. The DNA for the CDR3 is TGCGCCAGCAGCTCCCCGACAGGGACAAACACTGAAGCTTTCTTT. Full variable domain (outside the CDR3, taken from reference TRBV5-1 and TRBJ1-1): KAGVTQTPRYLIKTRGQQVTLSCSPISGHRSVSWYQQTPGQGLQFLFEYFSETQRNKGNFPGRFSGRQFSNSRSEMNVSTLELGDSALYLCASSSPTGTNTEAFFGQGTRLTVV.

The sample holds a few counts of this clone. This chain connects TRBV4-1 to TRBJ2-1; TRBD1 matches at 8 bases. V lost 1 base, J lost 6 bases, and 2 bases stayed unmatched. CDR1 MGHRA and CDR2 YSYEKL come from the germline V gene. The CDR3 contains 14 residues. The CDR3 region is CASSQGTGINEQFF. Here the CDR3 DNA reads TGCGCCAGCAGCCAAGGGACAGGGATCAATGAGCAGTTCTTC.

The chain recombines TRBV5-5 with TRBJ1-4; D call uncertain. Germline V lookup: CDR1 SGHKS, CDR2 YYEKEE (reference sequence). V was cut by 4 bases and J by 5 bases, with 3 bases left in between. This CDR3 region has 11 residues. The CDR3 DNA follows: TGTGCCAGCAGCCAAAATGAAAAACTGTTTTTT. It translates to CASSQNEKLFF.

The genes are TRBV30 and TRBJ2-6; D is perhaps TRBD1 (6 bases). The germline V gene encodes CDR1 GTSNPN and CDR2 SVGIG (reference sequence). The V end was cut by 3 bases, the J end by 1 base, with 10 bases between. The CDR3 consists of 15 residues. CDR3 loop: CAWRRTESGANVLTF. Here the CDR3 DNA reads TGTGCCTGGAGACGGACAGAGTCTGGGGCCAACGTCCTGACTTTC.

The chain employs TRBV5-1 and TRBJ1-4; a possible D gene is TRBD1 (6 bases). Deletions cut 4 bases from V and 7 bases from J, with 17 bases between. The CDR3 sequence is 15 residues long. Germline lookup yields CDR1 SGHRS and CDR2 YFSETQ. This chain's CDR3 is CASSAQQGRGEKLFF. DNA of the CDR3: TGCGCCAGCAGCGCGCAACAGGGCAGGGGTGAAAAACTGTTTTTT.

The rearrangement links TRBV11-2 to TRBJ2-3; D perhaps matches TRBD2 (6 bases). CDR1 SGHAT and CDR2 FQNNGV come from the germline V gene. V was pared by 5 bases and J by 6 bases, with 18 bases between. CDR3 size: 15 residues. The CDR3 is CASSPFGGAGDTQYF. In DNA, the CDR3 is TGTGCCAGCAGCCCCTTCGGGGGTGCCGGGGATACGCAGTATTTT.

V gene TRBV7-6 combines with J gene TRBJ1-6; D is undetermined. Germline lookup yields CDR1 SGHVS and CDR2 FNYEAQ. Trimming shortened V by 5 bases and J by 10 bases, and 15 bases separated the two germline ends. CDR3 length: 14 amino acids. CDR3 in DNA: TGTGCCAGCAGCCCAGACTCCGACCGGTCACCCCTCCACTTT. Amino acid sequence: CASSPDSDRSPLHF.

Of note for this clone: An end of the junction does not agree with germline; a read error may underlie this. V and J are TRBV5-1 and TRBJ2-7; 7 positions agree with TRBD1. Germline-derived CDR1 and CDR2 are SGHRS and YFSETQ. The CDR3 totals 14 residues. DNA of the CDR3: TGCGCCAGCAGCTTTACGACAGGGACAGACGAGCAGTATTTC. Protein sequence: CASSFTTGTDEQYF.

The chain joins TRBV28 to TRBJ1-1; D is ambiguous. The ends were cut back, 10 bases at V and 1 base at J, with 7 bases in the middle. Germline CDR1 and CDR2: MDHEN and SYDVKM. The CDR3 covers 11 residues. The CDR3 protein is CATLRNTEAFF. The CDR3 bases are TGTGCCACGTTGAGGAACACTGAAGCTTTCTTT.

The rearrangement uses TRBV7-8 and TRBJ2-7; maybe TRBD2 (5 bases). Germline V CDR1 and CDR2: SGHVS, FQNEAQ. The CDR3 length is 13 residues. The V gene lost 1 base and the J gene lost 6 bases, with 10 bases spanning the gap. CDR3 sequence: CASSLGTPLEQYF. The DNA of the CDR3 is TGTGCCAGCAGCTTAGGGACTCCCCTCGAGCAGTACTTC. The full variable domain, completed using reference TRBV7-8 and TRBJ2-7, is GAGVSQSPRYKVAKRGQDVALRCDPISGHVSLFWYQQALGQGPEFLTYFQNEAQLDKSGLPSDRFFAERPEGSVSTLKIQRTQQEDSAVYLCASSLGTPLEQYFGPGTRLTVT.

This clone was seen a handful of times. This CDR3 is CASGNEEFLSGANVLTF. The CDR3 nucleotides read TGTGCCAGCGGAAACGAGGAGTTCTTATCTGGGGCCAACGTCCTGACTTTC. The V call is TRBV7-2, the J call TRBJ2-6; D is undetermined. Germline CDR1 and CDR2: SGHTA and FQGNSA. Trimming removed 8 bases from V and 1 base from J, with 18 bases in between. The CDR3 length is 17 residues.

The chain couples TRBV6-5 to TRBJ2-1, with TRBD1 as a possible D gene (5 bases). The CDR3 has 15 amino acids. From germline, CDR1 is MNHEY and CDR2 SVGAGI. The V and J ends lost 7 bases and 9 bases respectively, with 22 bases between them. The CDR3 bases are TGTGCCAGCACTCCCGATTGGGGCTATGGTGGTGAGCAGTTCTTC. Translated, it gives CASTPDWGYGGEQFF.

V usage is TRBV7-2 and J usage is TRBJ2-3, with a weak D call TRBD1 (5 bases). This CDR3 comprises 18 residues. Germline V lookup: CDR1 SGHTA, CDR2 FQGNSA. V was trimmed by 5 bases and J by 0 bases, leaving 21 bases between them. The CDR3: CASSRQPQYRQSTDTQYF. The CDR3, as DNA: TGTGCCAGCAGCCGACAGCCTCAATACCGCCAAAGCACAGATACGCAGTATTTT.

This clone was recorded once. This sequence joins TRBV7-2 and TRBJ1-5, with D unresolved. This CDR3 comprises 14 residues. The V end lost 5 bases, the J end lost 2 bases, and 10 bases lay between the germline ends. Germline V CDR1 and CDR2: SGHTA, FQGNSA. CDR3 nucleotides: TGTGCCAGCAGCCCCTCGGTCGGCAATCAGCCCCAGCATTTT. It codes for CASSPSVGNQPQHF.

The gene calls are TRBV19 and TRBJ1-5, with D unclear. CDR1 is LNHDA and CDR2 is SQIVND in the germline V gene (reference sequence). The V end lost 0 bases, the J end lost 6 bases, and 12 bases lay between the germline ends. This CDR3 spans 15 amino acids. The CDR3 is CASSIDARVGQPQHF. The CDR3 DNA follows: TGTGCCAGTAGTATAGATGCTCGGGTTGGTCAGCCCCAGCATTTT.

This chain connects TRBV7-3 to TRBJ1-1, with D uncertain. CDR1 is SGHTA, CDR2 FQGTGA, per germline. The CDR3 is made up of 13 amino acids. Trimming left V 5 bases short and J 3 bases short, with 10 bases between. The CDR3 DNA reads as TGTGCCAGCAGCCCCCGGGAGCACACTGAAGCTTTCTTT. Translated: CASSPREHTEAFF.

The rearrangement links TRBV5-4 to TRBJ2-5; 10 positions match TRBD2. Germline V gives CDR1 SGHNT, CDR2 YYREEE (reference sequence). The J segment lost 5 bases and the V segment lost 5 bases, leaving 15 bases of the junction unmatched. There are 17 residues in the CDR3. The CDR3 region is CASSYSGGLHLGETQYF. DNA for the CDR3: TGTGCCAGCAGTTATAGCGGGGGGTTACATCTCGGGGAGACCCAGTACTTC. The variable domain in full, with the rest retrieved from reference TRBV5-4 and TRBJ2-5, is ETGVTQSPTHLIKTRGQQVTLRCSSQSGHNTVSWYQQALGQGPQFIFQYYREEENGRGNFPPRFSGLQFPNYSSELNVNALELDDSALYLCASSYSGGLHLGETQYFGPGTRLLVL.

The J gene is TRBJ2-2, the V gene TRBV10-1, with D possibly being TRBD1 (6 bases). V lost 0 bases and J lost 4, with 18 bases in between. The germline gives CDR1 WNHNN, CDR2 SYGVQD (reference sequence). CDR3 length: 18 amino acids. The CDR3 coding sequence is TGCGCCAGCAGTGAGTCGGCCGGCGTGGGGGCGAGCACCGGGGAGCTGTTTTTT. It translates to CASSESAGVGASTGELFF.

The rearrangement uses TRBV6-5 and TRBJ1-1; D is unclear. Trimming removed 10 bases at V and 1 base at J, with 13 bases between. Germline assignment: CDR1 MNHEY and CDR2 SVGAGI. The CDR3 totals 13 residues. CDR3 sequence reads: CATRGSGNTEAFF. CDR3 DNA: TGTGCCACGAGAGGGTCGGGGAACACTGAAGCTTTCTTT.

The chain couples TRBV30 to TRBJ2-1, with D possibly TRBD1 on 6 matching bases. CDR3 size: 12 residues. Germline V gene lookup returns CDR1 GTSNPN and CDR2 SVGIG (reference sequence). Trimming removed 5 bases at V and 4 bases at J, with 9 bases between. This CDR3 is CAWYRGYNEQFF. In nucleotides, the CDR3 is TGTGCCTGGTATAGGGGGTACAATGAGCAGTTCTTC.

V gene TRBV4-3 combines with J gene TRBJ2-7; no clear D. There are 13 residues in the CDR3. Per germline, CDR1 LGHNA and CDR2 YSLEER. V lost 0 bases and J 8 bases, leaving 11 bases between the germline ends. This CDR3 reads CASSQDYQTQQYF. DNA for the CDR3: TGCGCCAGCAGCCAAGACTACCAAACGCAGCAGTACTTC.

This clone appeared a single time. The chain is built from TRBV6-1 and TRBJ2-3, with TRBD2 identical over 7 bases. Unmatched junction bases numbered 2, after V lost 1 base and J lost 1 base. This CDR3 has 15 residues. Per the germline V gene, CDR1 is MNHNS and CDR2 is SASEGT. The CDR3 reads CASSEGGGGTDTQYF. Written as DNA, the CDR3 is TGTGCCAGCAGTGAAGGTGGGGGGGGCACAGATACGCAGTATTTT.

This chain links TRBV7-9 with TRBJ2-1; 12 positions agree with TRBD2. This CDR3 has 16 amino acids. J gave up 4 bases and V 1 base, and 2 bases lay outside the gene matches. Germline values: CDR1 SEHNR, CDR2 FQNEAQ (reference sequence). The CDR3 reads CASSLGTSGAYNEQFF. Written as DNA, the CDR3 is TGTGCCAGCAGCTTAGGGACTAGCGGGGCTTACAATGAGCAGTTCTTC.

V is TRBV5-1 and J is TRBJ2-7; 8 bases match TRBD1. In germline, CDR1 is SGHRS, CDR2 YFSETQ. After removal of 0 bases from V and 5 bases from J, the junction contained 4 bases not matched to a gene. This CDR3 comprises 14 residues. This chain's CDR3 is CASSLAPGGDEQYF. The CDR3 DNA is TGCGCCAGCAGCTTGGCTCCAGGGGGCGACGAGCAGTACTTC. The entire variable domain, with the rest obtained from reference TRBV5-1 and TRBJ2-7, is as follows: KAGVTQTPRYLIKTRGQQVTLSCSPISGHRSVSWYQQTPGQGLQFLFEYFSETQRNKGNFPGRFSGRQFSNSRSEMNVSTLELGDSALYLCASSLAPGGDEQYFGPGTRLTVT.

This clone was detected only a few times. The V gene is TRBV6-5, the J gene TRBJ2-2, with D perhaps matching TRBD1 (6 bases). Germline CDR1 and CDR2: MNHEY and SVGAGI. The CDR3 runs 15 residues. V lost 6 bases, J lost 6 bases, and 17 bases lay in between. The CDR3 is CASRGGSQGAGELFF. The CDR3 DNA reads TGTGCCAGCAGAGGGGGTAGCCAGGGTGCCGGGGAGCTGTTTTTT.

This clone was observed a few times. V usage is TRBV28 and J usage is TRBJ1-2, with TRBD1 matching over 12 bases. The CDR3 sequence is 17 residues long. Germline V gives CDR1 MDHEN, CDR2 SYDVKM. V dropped 5 bases and J dropped 8; count of bases not matched to a gene: 15. DNA of the CDR3: TGTGCCAGCAGTCCACCGGGACAGGGGGCGCGACTTCGGGGCTACACCTTC. Translating it yields CASSPPGQGARLRGYTF.

The chain is built from TRBV4-1 and TRBJ2-7, with 9 bases matching TRBD1. Trimming took 0 bases from V and 3 from J; bases not matched to a gene: 6. The CDR3 covers 16 residues. Per the germline V gene, CDR1 is MGHRA and CDR2 is YSYEKL. The CDR3 DNA sequence: TGCGCCAGCAGCCAAGATGCGGGACAGGGATACTACGAGCAGTACTTC. Protein product: CASSQDAGQGYYEQYF.